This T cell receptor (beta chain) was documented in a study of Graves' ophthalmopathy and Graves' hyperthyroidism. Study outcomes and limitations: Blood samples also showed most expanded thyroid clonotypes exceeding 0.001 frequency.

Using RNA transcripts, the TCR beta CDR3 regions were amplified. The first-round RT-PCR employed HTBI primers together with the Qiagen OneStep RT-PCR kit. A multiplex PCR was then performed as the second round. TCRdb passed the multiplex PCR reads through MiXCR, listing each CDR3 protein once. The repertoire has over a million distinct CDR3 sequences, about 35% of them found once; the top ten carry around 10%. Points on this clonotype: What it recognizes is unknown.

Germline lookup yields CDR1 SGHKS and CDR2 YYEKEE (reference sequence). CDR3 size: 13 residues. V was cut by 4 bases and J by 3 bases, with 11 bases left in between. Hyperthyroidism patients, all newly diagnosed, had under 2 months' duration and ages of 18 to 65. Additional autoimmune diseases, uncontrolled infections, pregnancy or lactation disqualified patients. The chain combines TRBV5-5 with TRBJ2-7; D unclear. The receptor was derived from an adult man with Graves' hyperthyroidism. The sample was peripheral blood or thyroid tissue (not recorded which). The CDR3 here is CASSQEQFYEQYF. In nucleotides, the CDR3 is TGTGCCAGCAGCCAAGAGCAGTTCTACGAGCAGTACTTC.